This entry is about one T cell receptor (beta chain). Its recognized antigen is unknown. Nothing much larger sits one base from this clone, and base qualities are not available. The sample belongs to a study of cytomegalovirus exposure and HLA in healthy donors (dated by TCRdb to 2015 to 2018). About the investigation overall: In an earlier analysis of 587 of the donors, around 290 Gb of sequence data and some 120 million unique TCR beta sequences from roughly 190 million T cells were reported. Roughly 300 gigabases of sequencing data and tens of millions of unique TCR sequences were included in an early release covering under 650 HLA-typed donors. Among the roughly 400 genotyped donors, about 83% belonged to the genetic ancestry cluster associated with self-reported Caucasian donors. The study aimed to test whether signatures of past pathogen exposure could be identified by cataloging public T cell receptors. The study used immunosequencing to profile the T cell repertoires of 666 subjects and linked those repertoires to cytomegalovirus serostatus. A separate validation cohort of approximately 120 different subjects was used in addition to the roughly 620-subject first cohort. To predict cytomegalovirus infection status, the study combined high-throughput TCR immunosequencing, statistical association of individual TCRs with disease status, and machine learning. A later analysis re-examined previously published TCR beta repertoires from more than 650 donors and added high-resolution HLA genotyping to investigate patterns of TCR occurrence. The later analysis used no new phenotypic data to find candidate immune exposures, relying instead on TCR beta sequences and their occurrence across donors. In an earlier analysis of 587 of the donors, high-throughput TCR beta sequencing was used to judge whether each TCR beta V gene segment behaved as functional or pseudogenic. Alongside the repertoire data, information on donor age, sex, ethnicity and CMV serostatus was compiled. A later genetic analysis took genome-wide SNP genotypes for about three fifths of the roughly 670 donors and used that subset as a discovery cohort. Every discovery cohort repertoire had been produced on one sequencing platform. Class I and class II HLA loci were covered by the typing at four-digit resolution. Typing coverage varied by locus: roughly 629-640 donors for A, B, C, DRB1 and DQB1; more than 500 for DQA1; approximately 570 for DPA1; 450 to 480 for DPB1. Because of strong linkage in the cohort, roughly five DR-DQ haplotypes were treated as single units for association and clustering. Among roughly 400 genotyped donors of the cohort, an average of roughly 230,000 unique TCR beta nucleotide sequences was sequenced per donor, of which approximately 18% were non-productive.

The library was prepared using the immunoSEQ multiplex PCR assay. For the multiplex PCR, a mixture combining 60 forward primers for TCR Vbeta segments and 13 reverse primers for TCR Jbeta segments was used. The CDR3 region of rearranged TCR beta genes was amplified from genomic DNA by a multiplex PCR assay. The amplified TCR beta libraries were sequenced on the Illumina HiSeq System as 87-base-pair reads. The study's own analysis went as follows. In a later analysis, roughly 80 million unique TCR beta chains were counted across the 500 to 700 repertoires, and around 10 million of these chains were shared by at least two donors. A nearest-neighbor algorithm error-corrected the raw reads and collapsed the reads into unique sequences, merging closely related sequences to remove PCR and sequencing errors. CDR3 sequences were aligned to IMGT reference sequences to assign V, D and J gene segments. Each retained sequence needed at least a six-nucleotide match to both a V gene segment and a J gene segment. A rearrangement counted as productive if the CDR3 had no stop codons and remained in frame with V and J, and every other rearrangement counted as non-productive. CDR3 was defined according to IMGT convention as the region running from the second conserved V-encoded cysteine to the conserved J-encoded phenylalanine. The earlier analysis of about 500 of the donors excluded sequences that lacked an unambiguous match to a single V gene segment. An earlier analysis of around 600 of the donors classified V segments as functional when productive rearrangements were above 56.7% and as segregating when the standard deviation between donors was above 5%. A statistical classification framework was developed to diagnose cytomegalovirus status using the catalog of TCR beta chain sequences. V and J gene assignment, in a later analysis, came from comparing TCR nucleotide sequences with IMGT/GENE-DB human TR gene sequences. A later analysis assigned CDR3 sequences and most-parsimonious VDJ recombination scenarios with the TCRdist pipeline. A later analysis defined each TCR beta chain by its CDR3 amino acid sequence plus V-gene family, and excluded reads lacking a unique V-gene family. In a later analysis, around 600 highly shared, low-generation-probability nucleotide sequences were removed to address suspected cross-contamination and a sequencing artifact. A later analysis calculated a clonal expansion index for each public chain from normalized within-repertoire ranks of inferred template counts. Generation probabilities in a later analysis came from a VDJ recombination model fitted to out-of-frame rearrangements, and those results were checked against IGoR. In a later analysis, TCR-TCR, TCR-HLA and TCR-CMV co-occurrence was scored with hypergeometric tests, and a repertoire-size bias correction was applied to TCR pairs. False discovery rates were estimated in a later analysis by permuting HLA or CMV assignments 20 times. In a later analysis, co-occurring TCRs were grouped using DBSCAN, and TCRdist sequence similarity was added for clustering within HLA-allele-positive subsets. Repertoires with fewer than 30,000 or more than 120,000 public chains, plus five repertoires with anomalous nucleotide sharing, were excluded from co-occurrence clustering. This is the immuneACCESS table as TCRdb keeps it, with only in-frame sequences that have V and J called. A part of the clones is gone; compared with another copy, unresolved V genes explain less than half, and the rest is unexplained. V, J and clone size reflect that table, while D and trimming were determined from the DNA. The sample table contains 100,000 to 150,000 clones; only one count was recorded for 81% of them. 2% to 2.5% of the sample belongs to the ten largest clones.

In total, 666 healthy bone marrow donors made up the cohort. All cohort members were sampled while nominally healthy, although unrecorded immune exposures were likely present. The donor tested CMV seronegative and was one of the 352 seronegative cohort members. A peripheral blood sample was collected from each donor, and TCR beta sequencing was performed on peripheral blood mononuclear cells. Genomic DNA extraction from the blood cell samples was performed with the Qiagen DNeasy Blood Extraction Kit. Study-level results and caveats: Some 15 rarely observed V segments, including chromosome 9 orphons, were excluded from the earlier analysis of some 590 of the donors because counts were too low. While some public TCRs were present in many individuals, most TCR sequences turned up only very rarely across donors. A further reported finding was that TCR beta sequences accurately predicted the HLA-A and HLA-B alleles for most subjects in the first cohort. When HLA alleles, especially DR and DQ, strongly co-occurred, attributing TCR associations to individual alleles was difficult. The presence/absence analyses assumed that sequencing depth was roughly uniform across donors, and that assumption may not be true. The sequencing pipeline was judged likely to have produced a cluster of highly shared sequence variants as a technical artifact. CMV serostatus was the only immune exposure information available for the cohort. Only TCR beta chains were sequenced in this cohort, and the absence of alpha or paired-chain data limited detectable features. At a false discovery rate of 0.05, a later analysis linked 16,000 or so TCR beta sequences to specific HLA alleles. In the study, around 150 TCR beta chains were listed as associated with cytomegalovirus. Because HLA typing was unavailable for some donors at each locus, only the typed subset was used in association tests. A few of the identified cytomegalovirus-associated TCR beta chains were confirmed in vitro to be specific for cytomegalovirus antigens. Compared with the roughly 600-donor mean, donors in an Asian-associated ancestry cluster had fewer N-insertions in productive TCRs, according to a later genetic analysis. According to a later analysis, TCR association rates differed among HLA loci, with DRB1 alleles showing the most associated TCRs and HLA-C alleles showing the fewest. Correlated functional status among segregating V segments might be attributable to linkage disequilibrium, but an unknown experimental factor could not be ruled out. A later analysis found that HLA-associated TCR beta chains were more clonally expanded and had lower generation probabilities than equally common non-associated chains. The classifier was reported to diagnose cytomegalovirus status with high specificity and sensitivity in both the original and validation cohorts. According to a later analysis, parvovirus B19, influenza, CMV and Epstein-Barr virus appeared linked to several top co-occurrence clusters. The authors suggested that the approach could potentially be extended to other disease states and immunological phenotypes. A later analysis found that most CMV-associated TCR beta chains appeared HLA-restricted, with HLA associations seemingly driven largely by CMV exposure. A later genetic analysis associated a missense DCLRE1C variant with V-gene and J-gene trimming of TCR beta chains, and an independent cohort replicated the association. In an earlier analysis of fewer than 700 of the donors, most TCR beta V segments appeared in productive rearrangements about 90% or about 30% of the time, broadly matching IMGT annotations.

The sequenced sample was PBMCs. The sequence derives from a woman between 35 and 50 years old in good health and CMV-seronegative.

The nucleotide sequence reads TGTGCCAGTAGTACTCAGGGGATGAACACTGAAGCTTTCTTT. Its translation reads: CASSTQGMNTEAFF. The V and J genes are TRBV19 and TRBJ1-1; the D gene is perhaps TRBD1, from 6 matching bases. V drops 4 bases and J drops 0 bases, leaving 9 bases in between. From the germline V gene (reference sequence), CDR1 is LNHDA and CDR2 is SQIVND. From the cysteine up to the phenylalanine, the CDR3 has a length of 14 residues. The entry retains the CDR3 DNA only, 42 bases that are in frame from base 1.